A selection of T cell receptor beta chains follows, all from one sample in a study of shared clonotypes between healthy human individuals. Clones were read by immunoSEQ multiplex PCR, and TCRdb kept only the in-frame ones, dropping some. The sample yields hundreds of thousands of clones, more than 70% seen once. Sequencing was performed on memory CD4+ T cells sorted from blood. These receptor sequences come from a woman aged 25-40 years in good health. Each CDR3 is given with its conserved first and last residue. Fields, in order: V gene, clone size, J gene, D gene, CDR3 protein, CDR3 DNA. D genes are given only for firm matches. Not every row has a clone size; where given, it reads once, few, many or a size class.

TRBV27	many	TRBJ2-5	NA	CASSLIGPRETQYF	TGTGCCAGCAGTTTAATCGGGCCTAGGGAGACCCAGTACTTC
TRBV5-1	NA	TRBJ2-7	NA	CASRPGVSMYEQYF	TGCGCCAGCAGACCGGGAGTGAGCATGTACGAGCAGTACTTC
TRBV7-9	NA	TRBJ1-3	NA	CASREQGQSSGNTIYF	TGTGCCAGCAGGGAACAGGGCCAGAGCTCTGGAAACACCATATATTTT
TRBV7-2	NA	TRBJ2-2	NA	CASSLYRGGLTGELFF	TGTGCCAGCAGCTTATATCGGGGAGGCCTCACCGGGGAGCTGTTTTTT
TRBV28	NA	TRBJ2-7	NA	CASTQGVQGYEQYF	TGTGCCAGCACCCAAGGGGTCCAGGGCTACGAGCAGTACTTC
TRBV4-2	NA	TRBJ1-1	TRBD1	CASSRETTGGFAEAFF	TGTGCCAGCAGCCGAGAGACGACAGGGGGCTTTGCTGAAGCTTTCTTT
TRBV5-1	few	TRBJ2-7	TRBD1	CASSVRDRANEQYF	TGCGCCAGCAGCGTACGGGACAGGGCGAACGAGCAGTACTTC
TRBV5-4	few	TRBJ2-1	TRBD2	CASSGPGTRAYNEQFF	TGTGCCAGCAGCGGTCCCGGGACTAGGGCCTACAATGAGCAGTTCTTC
TRBV6-4	NA	TRBJ2-5	NA	CASSDDRAGRETQYF	TGTGCCAGCAGTGACGATCGGGCGGGAAGAGAGACCCAGTACTTC
TRBV7-6	NA	TRBJ2-7	NA	CASSPGTISYEQYF	TGTGCCAGCAGCCCAGGGACAATCTCCTACGAGCAGTACTTC
TRBV25-1	NA	TRBJ2-7	NA	CASSESGGGRYEQYF	TGTGCCAGCAGTGAATCTGGGGGAGGCCGATACGAGCAGTACTTC
TRBV28	NA	TRBJ2-5	NA	CASSLGGDSVETQYF	TGTGCCAGCAGTTTGGGAGGGGACAGCGTGGAGACCCAGTACTTC
TRBV7-2	NA	TRBJ1-2	NA	CASSLVAGRDGYTF	TGTGCCAGCAGCTTAGTTGCGGGGAGAGATGGCTACACCTTC
TRBV13	few	TRBJ1-2	TRBD1	CASSPGLGQGVYGYTF	TGTGCCAGCAGCCCGGGTCTGGGACAGGGAGTCTATGGCTACACCTTC
TRBV28	NA	TRBJ1-1	NA	CASLFMNTEAFF	TGTGCCAGCCTCTTTATGAACACTGAAGCTTTCTTT
TRBV4-1	NA	TRBJ1-1	TRBD1	CASSQPKTGTEAFF	TGCGCCAGCAGCCAACCAAAGACAGGGACTGAAGCTTTCTTT
TRBV28	NA	TRBJ2-7	NA	CASSSAGPYYEQYF	TGTGCCAGCAGTTCGGCGGGACCCTACTACGAGCAGTACTTC
TRBV5-4	NA	TRBJ2-1	NA	CASSLLKGYNEQFF	TGTGCCAGCAGCTTGTTGAAGGGGTACAATGAGCAGTTCTTC
TRBV7-5	NA	TRBJ2-5	NA	CVRSSASDQSKETQYF	TGTGTCAGAAGCTCGGCTAGCGATCAGTCAAAAGAGACCCAGTACTTC
TRBV19	NA	TRBJ1-1	NA	CASSIIVGRRNTEAFF	TGTGCCAGTAGTATTATAGTGGGACGGAGAAACACTGAAGCTTTCTTT
TRBV5-4	NA	TRBJ2-5	TRBD2	CASSLAGGPGETQYF	TGTGCCAGCAGTCTAGCGGGAGGGCCGGGAGAGACCCAGTACTTC
TRBV5-4	NA	TRBJ2-1	NA	CASSLASGSRDEQFF	TGTGCCAGCAGCTTGGCTAGTGGGTCTAGGGATGAGCAGTTCTTC
TRBV28	NA	TRBJ1-2	NA	CASRGPRDVAFYGYTF	TGTGCCAGCAGGGGACCGAGGGACGTAGCCTTCTATGGCTACACCTTC
TRBV2	NA	TRBJ2-5	NA	CASSGTGAPWETQYF	TGTGCCAGCAGTGGAACAGGAGCCCCGTGGGAGACCCAGTACTTC
TRBV6-1	NA	TRBJ2-7	TRBD2	CASTRTSVDSYEQYF	TGTGCCAGCACCCGGACTAGCGTTGACTCCTACGAGCAGTACTTC
TRBV18	NA	TRBJ2-2	NA	CASSPPSYDTGELFF	TGTGCCAGCTCACCACCCAGCTATGACACCGGGGAGCTGTTTTTT
TRBV29-1	few	TRBJ1-2	NA	CSVLGRGPEGYGYTF	TGCAGCGTGCTCGGCAGGGGCCCAGAAGGATATGGCTACACCTTC
TRBV7-3	few	TRBJ1-1	NA	CASSLTELTEAFF	TGTGCCAGCAGCTTAACAGAACTCACTGAAGCTTTCTTT
TRBV6-6	NA	TRBJ2-7	NA	CASSFQGGSDEQYF	TGTGCCAGCAGTTTTCAGGGGGGTTCCGACGAGCAGTACTTC
TRBV28	NA	TRBJ1-2	NA	CASSTRPVLGYGYTF	TGTGCCAGCAGTACCCGCCCCGTTTTGGGCTATGGCTACACCTTC
TRBV5-1	NA	TRBJ2-5	NA	CASSAKETQYF	TGCGCCAGCAGCGCCAAAGAGACCCAGTACTTC
TRBV5-4	NA	TRBJ2-6	NA	CASGSSGANVLTF	TGTGCCAGCGGCAGCTCTGGGGCCAACGTCCTGACTTTC
TRBV5-1	NA	TRBJ2-7	TRBD2	CASSLGASGEQYF	TGCGCCAGCAGCTTGGGAGCTAGCGGAGAGCAGTACTTC
TRBV28	NA	TRBJ2-2	TRBD2	CASRPGGGPNTGELFF	TGTGCCAGCAGGCCTGGGGGGGGACCGAACACCGGGGAGCTGTTTTTT
TRBV19	NA	TRBJ2-7	TRBD2	CASSTGLAVYEQYF	TGTGCCAGTAGTACGGGACTAGCGGTATACGAGCAGTACTTC
TRBV30	NA	TRBJ2-4	TRBD2	CAWSVRGLAAHKYF	TGTGCCTGGAGTGTACGAGGACTAGCGGCACATAAGTACTTC
TRBV19	NA	TRBJ1-2	NA	CASSTEGVLGGYTF	TGTGCCAGTAGTACCGAGGGCGTTTTAGGAGGCTACACCTTC
TRBV28	NA	TRBJ1-4	TRBD1	CASSFAGTGREKLFF	TGTGCCAGCAGTTTTGCCGGGACAGGGCGTGAAAAACTGTTTTTT
TRBV5-1	once	TRBJ2-7	NA	CASSRPSSDLGEQYF	TGCGCCAGCAGCCGGCCGTCTAGCGATCTTGGCGAGCAGTACTTC
TRBV9	few	TRBJ2-7	TRBD2	CASSPGGNSYEQYF	TGTGCCAGCAGCCCGGGGGGGAACTCCTACGAGCAGTACTTC
TRBV6-1	NA	TRBJ2-7	NA	CASSLDRPYEQYF	TGTGCCAGCAGTTTAGACAGGCCCTACGAGCAGTACTTC
TRBV10-2	NA	TRBJ2-7	TRBD2	CASSESILAAYEQYF	TGCGCCAGCAGTGAGTCGATACTAGCGGCCTACGAGCAGTACTTC
TRBV19	few	TRBJ2-2	NA	CASPIANTGELFF	TGTGCCAGTCCCATAGCGAACACCGGGGAGCTGTTTTTT
TRBV27	NA	TRBJ2-1	NA	CASSLSRESRQFF	TGTGCCAGCAGTTTATCCAGAGAGAGCCGGCAGTTCTTC
TRBV27	NA	TRBJ1-1	NA	CASTLKGLMNTEAFF	TGTGCCAGCACCCTAAAGGGACTGATGAACACTGAAGCTTTCTTT
TRBV20-1	NA	TRBJ2-5	NA	CSAKGLRTQYF	TGCAGTGCTAAGGGGCTGAGGACCCAGTACTTC
TRBV19	NA	TRBJ2-7	NA	CASSVEEWSYEQYF	TGTGCCAGTAGTGTCGAGGAGTGGTCTTACGAGCAGTACTTC
TRBV5-1	NA	TRBJ2-1	TRBD2	CASSGLAGSRDEQFF	TGCGCCAGCAGCGGGCTAGCGGGATCGCGGGATGAGCAGTTCTTC
TRBV10-3	NA	TRBJ2-7	NA	CAIQSAGQPSYEQYF	TGTGCCATCCAGTCCGCCGGACAGCCATCCTACGAGCAGTACTTC
TRBV7-9	NA	TRBJ1-1	NA	CASSLVDSLLNTEAFF	TGTGCCAGCAGCTTAGTCGACAGTCTCCTTAACACTGAAGCTTTCTTT
TRBV6-6	NA	TRBJ2-1	TRBD1	CASSYSSLGGGNEQFF	TGTGCCAGCAGTTACTCGAGTCTAGGGGGCGGGAATGAGCAGTTCTTC
TRBV5-4	once	TRBJ2-7	TRBD1	CASSQGTAYEQYF	TGTGCCAGCAGCCAGGGGACAGCCTACGAGCAGTACTTC
TRBV6-1	few	TRBJ1-2	TRBD1	CASSQDRVANYGYTF	TGTGCCAGCAGTCAAGACAGGGTAGCTAACTATGGCTACACCTTC
TRBV19	NA	TRBJ2-7	TRBD1	CASSSRTGSSYEQYF	TGTGCCAGTAGTTCGCGGACAGGGAGCTCCTACGAGCAGTACTTC
TRBV30	NA	TRBJ2-1	NA	CAWSATLEVVEQFF	TGTGCCTGGAGTGCCACCCTAGAGGTGGTTGAGCAGTTCTTC